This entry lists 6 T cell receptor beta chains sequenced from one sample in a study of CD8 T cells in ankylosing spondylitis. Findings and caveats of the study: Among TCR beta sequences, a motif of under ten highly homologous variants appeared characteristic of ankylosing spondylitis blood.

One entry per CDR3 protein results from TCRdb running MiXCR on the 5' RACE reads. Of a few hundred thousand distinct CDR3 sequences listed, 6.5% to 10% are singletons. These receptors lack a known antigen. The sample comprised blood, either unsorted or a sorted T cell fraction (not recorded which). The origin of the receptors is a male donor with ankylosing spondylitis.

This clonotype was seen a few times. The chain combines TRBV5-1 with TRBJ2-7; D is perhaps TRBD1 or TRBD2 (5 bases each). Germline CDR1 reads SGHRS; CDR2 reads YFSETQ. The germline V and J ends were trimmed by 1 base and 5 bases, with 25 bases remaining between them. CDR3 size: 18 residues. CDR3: CASSLIAGRGAAPNEQYF. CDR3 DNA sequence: TGCGCCAGCAGCTTGATTGCGGGTCGTGGGGCAGCCCCCAACGAGCAGTACTTC.

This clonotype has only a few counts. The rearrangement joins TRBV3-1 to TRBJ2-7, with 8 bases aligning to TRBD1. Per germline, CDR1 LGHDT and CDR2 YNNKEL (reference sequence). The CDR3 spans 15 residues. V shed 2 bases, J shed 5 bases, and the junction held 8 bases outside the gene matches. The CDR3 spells CASSQLQGAVDEQYF. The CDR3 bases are TGTGCCAGCAGCCAACTTCAGGGGGCAGTGGACGAGCAGTACTTC.

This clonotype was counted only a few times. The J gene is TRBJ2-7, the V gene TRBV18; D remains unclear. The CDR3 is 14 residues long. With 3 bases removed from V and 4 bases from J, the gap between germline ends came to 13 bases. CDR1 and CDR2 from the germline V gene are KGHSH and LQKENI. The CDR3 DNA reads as TGTGCCAGCTCACCGGCTAATACAGTATACGAGCAGTACTTC. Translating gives CASSPANTVYEQYF. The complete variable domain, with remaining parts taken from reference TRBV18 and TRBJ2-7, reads NAGVMQNPRHLVRRRGQEARLRCSPMKGHSHVYWYRQLPEEGLKFMVYLQKENIIDESGMPKERFSAEFPKEGPSILRIQQVVRGDSAAYFCASSPANTVYEQYFGPGTRLTVT.

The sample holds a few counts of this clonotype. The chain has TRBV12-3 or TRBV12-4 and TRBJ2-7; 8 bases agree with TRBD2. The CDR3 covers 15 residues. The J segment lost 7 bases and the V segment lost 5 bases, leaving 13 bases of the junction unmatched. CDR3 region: CASSPTGGRQGEQYF. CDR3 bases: TGTGCCAGCAGTCCCACCGGCGGGAGGCAGGGGGAGCAGTACTTC.

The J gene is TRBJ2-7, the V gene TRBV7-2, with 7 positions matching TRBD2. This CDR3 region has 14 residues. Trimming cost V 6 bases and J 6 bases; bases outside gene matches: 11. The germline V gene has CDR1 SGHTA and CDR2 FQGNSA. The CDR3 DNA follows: TGTGCCAGCAGTTCAGTGACTAGCTTGGGCGAGCAGTACTTC. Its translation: CASSSVTSLGEQYF. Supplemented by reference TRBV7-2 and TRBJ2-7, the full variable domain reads GAGVSQSPSNKVTEKGKDVELRCDPISGHTALYWYRQSLGQGLEFLIYFQGNSAPDKSGLPSDRFSAERTGGSVSTLTIQRTQQEDSAVYLCASSSVTSLGEQYFGPGTRLTVT.

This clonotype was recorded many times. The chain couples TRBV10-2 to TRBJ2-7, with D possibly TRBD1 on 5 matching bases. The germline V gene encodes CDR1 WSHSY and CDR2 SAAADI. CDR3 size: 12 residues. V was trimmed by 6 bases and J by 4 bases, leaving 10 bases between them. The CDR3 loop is CASSSRAYEQYF. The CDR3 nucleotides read TGCGCCAGCAGCAGCAGGGCATACGAGCAGTACTTC.